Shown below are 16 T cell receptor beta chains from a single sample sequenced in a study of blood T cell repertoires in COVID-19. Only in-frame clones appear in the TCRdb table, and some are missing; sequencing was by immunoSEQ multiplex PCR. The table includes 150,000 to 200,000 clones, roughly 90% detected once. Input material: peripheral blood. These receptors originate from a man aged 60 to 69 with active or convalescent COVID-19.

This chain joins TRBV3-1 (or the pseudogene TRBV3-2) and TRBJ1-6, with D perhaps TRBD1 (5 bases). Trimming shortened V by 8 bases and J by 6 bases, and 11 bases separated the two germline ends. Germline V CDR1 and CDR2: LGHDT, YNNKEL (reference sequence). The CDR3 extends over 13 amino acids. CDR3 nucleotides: TGTGCCAGCCATAGCAGGGTTAATTCACCCCTCCACTTT. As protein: CASHSRVNSPLHF.

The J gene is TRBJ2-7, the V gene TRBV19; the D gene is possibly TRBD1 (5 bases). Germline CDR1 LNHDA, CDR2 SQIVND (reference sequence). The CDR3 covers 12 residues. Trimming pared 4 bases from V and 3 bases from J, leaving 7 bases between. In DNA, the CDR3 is TGTGCCAGTAGTACCCAGGGCTACGAGCAGTACTTC. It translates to CASSTQGYEQYF.

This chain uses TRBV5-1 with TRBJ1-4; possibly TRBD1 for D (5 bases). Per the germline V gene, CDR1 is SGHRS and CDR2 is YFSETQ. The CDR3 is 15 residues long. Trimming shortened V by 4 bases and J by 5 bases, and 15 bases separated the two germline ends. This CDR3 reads CASSPGGGMNEKLFF. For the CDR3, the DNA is TGCGCCAGCAGCCCGGGGGGGGGAATGAATGAAAAACTGTTTTTT.

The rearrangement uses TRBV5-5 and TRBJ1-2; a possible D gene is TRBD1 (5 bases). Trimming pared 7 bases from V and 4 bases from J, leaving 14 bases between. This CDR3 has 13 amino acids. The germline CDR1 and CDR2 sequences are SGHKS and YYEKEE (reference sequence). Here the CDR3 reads CASVQVGSYGYTF. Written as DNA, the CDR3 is TGTGCCAGCGTACAGGTCGGTAGCTATGGCTACACCTTC.

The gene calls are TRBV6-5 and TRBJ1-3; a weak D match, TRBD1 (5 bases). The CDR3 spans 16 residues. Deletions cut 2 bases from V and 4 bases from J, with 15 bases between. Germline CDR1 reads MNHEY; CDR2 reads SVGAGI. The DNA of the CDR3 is TGTGCCAGCAGTTACGCGCGAGGAGGGACGGGAAACACCATATATTTT. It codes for CASSYARGGTGNTIYF.

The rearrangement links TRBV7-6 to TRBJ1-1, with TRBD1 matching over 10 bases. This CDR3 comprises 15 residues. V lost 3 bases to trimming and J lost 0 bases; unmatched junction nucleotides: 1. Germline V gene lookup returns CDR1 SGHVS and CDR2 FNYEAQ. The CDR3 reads CASSFGTGVNTEAFF. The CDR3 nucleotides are TGTGCCAGCAGCTTCGGGACAGGGGTGAACACTGAAGCTTTCTTT.

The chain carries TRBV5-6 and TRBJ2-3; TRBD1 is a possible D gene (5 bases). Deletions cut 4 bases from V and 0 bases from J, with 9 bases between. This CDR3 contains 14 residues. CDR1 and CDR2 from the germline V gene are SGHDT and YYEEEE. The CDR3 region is CASSAGHSTDTQYF. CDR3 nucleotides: TGTGCCAGCAGCGCAGGACACAGCACAGATACGCAGTATTTT.

CDR3 in DNA: TGCGCCAGCAGCCTTGGGGACAGCCTCAATCAGCCCCAGCATTTT. This translates into CASSLGDSLNQPQHF. The rearrangement links TRBV5-1 to TRBJ1-5; TRBD1 matches at 7 bases. The CDR3 runs 15 residues. Per germline, CDR1 SGHRS and CDR2 YFSETQ. Germline trimming cut 4 bases from V and 3 bases from J; bases unmatched to any gene: 7.

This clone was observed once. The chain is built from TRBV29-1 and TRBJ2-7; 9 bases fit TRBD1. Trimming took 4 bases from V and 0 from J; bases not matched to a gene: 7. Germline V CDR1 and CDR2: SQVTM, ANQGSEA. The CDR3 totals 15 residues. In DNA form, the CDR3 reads TGCAGCGTTGTTAGCCCGGACAGGGGCTCCTACGAGCAGTACTTC. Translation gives CSVVSPDRGSYEQYF.

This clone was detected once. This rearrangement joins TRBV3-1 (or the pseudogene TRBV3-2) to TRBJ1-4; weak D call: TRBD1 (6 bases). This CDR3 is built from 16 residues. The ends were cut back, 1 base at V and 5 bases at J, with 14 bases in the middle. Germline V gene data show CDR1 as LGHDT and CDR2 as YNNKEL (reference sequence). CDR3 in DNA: TGTGCCAGCAGCCAAGGGTCGGGAGGGGGGAATGAAAAACTGTTTTTT. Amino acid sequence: CASSQGSGGGNEKLFF.

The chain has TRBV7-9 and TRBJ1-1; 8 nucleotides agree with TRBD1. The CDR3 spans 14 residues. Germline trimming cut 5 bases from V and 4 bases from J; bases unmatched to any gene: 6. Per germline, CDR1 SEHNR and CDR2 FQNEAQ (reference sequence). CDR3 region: CASSSTGGFTEAFF. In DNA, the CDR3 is TGTGCCAGCAGCAGTACAGGGGGTTTCACTGAAGCTTTCTTT.

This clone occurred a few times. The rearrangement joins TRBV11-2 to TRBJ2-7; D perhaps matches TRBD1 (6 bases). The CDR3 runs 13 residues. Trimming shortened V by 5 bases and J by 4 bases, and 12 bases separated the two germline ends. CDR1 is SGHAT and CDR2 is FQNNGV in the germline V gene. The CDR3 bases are TGTGCCAGCAGCCCTCACAGGGAGTACGAGCAGTACTTC. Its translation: CASSPHREYEQYF. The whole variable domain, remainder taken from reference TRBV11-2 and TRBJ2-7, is EAGVAQSPRYKIIEKRQSVAFWCNPISGHATLYWYQQILGQGPKLLIQFQNNGVVDDSQLPKDRFSAERLKGVDSTLKIQPAKLEDSAVYLCASSPHREYEQYFGPGTRLTVT.

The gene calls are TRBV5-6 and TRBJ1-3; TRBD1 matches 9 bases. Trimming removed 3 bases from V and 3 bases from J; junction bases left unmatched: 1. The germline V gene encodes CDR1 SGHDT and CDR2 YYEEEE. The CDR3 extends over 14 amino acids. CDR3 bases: TGTGCCAGCAGCTGGGACAGGGTTGGAAACACCATATATTTT. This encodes CASSWDRVGNTIYF.

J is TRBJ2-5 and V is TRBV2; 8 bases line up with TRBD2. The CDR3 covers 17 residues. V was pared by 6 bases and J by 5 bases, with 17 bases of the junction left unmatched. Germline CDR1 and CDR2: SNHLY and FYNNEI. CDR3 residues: CASRRRTSLQQGETQYF. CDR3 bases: TGTGCCAGCAGGAGGAGGACTAGCCTTCAGCAGGGGGAGACCCAGTACTTC.

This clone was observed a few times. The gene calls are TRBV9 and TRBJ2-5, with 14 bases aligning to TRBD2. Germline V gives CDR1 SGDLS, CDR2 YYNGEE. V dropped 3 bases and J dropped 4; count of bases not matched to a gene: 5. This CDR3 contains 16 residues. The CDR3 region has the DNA TGTGCCAGCAGCGGATCGGGACTAGCGGGAGTAGAGACCCAGTACTTC. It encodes CASSGSGLAGVETQYF.

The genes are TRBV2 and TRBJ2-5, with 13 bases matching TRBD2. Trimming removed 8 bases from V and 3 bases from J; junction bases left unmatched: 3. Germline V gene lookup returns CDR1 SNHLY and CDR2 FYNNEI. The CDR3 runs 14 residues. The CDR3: CASSGLAGEETQYF. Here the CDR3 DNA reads TGTGCCAGCTCTGGACTAGCGGGAGAAGAGACCCAGTACTTC.